The next 3 T cell receptor beta chains were all read from a single sample in a study of response to subunit inactivated influenza vaccine. TCRdb passed the RT-PCR reads through MiXCR, listing each CDR3 protein once. The sample records about 520,000 distinct CDR3 sequences, approximately 7.7% being singletons. Sample: PBMCs from blood, taken around 25 months after vaccination. All receptors derive from a man between 45 and 75 years old who received an inactivated influenza vaccine.

The chain employs TRBV5-5 and TRBJ2-5, with TRBD1 as a possible D gene (5 bases). The germline V gene has CDR1 SGHKS and CDR2 YYEKEE (reference sequence). The V end lost 7 bases, the J end lost 3 bases, and 16 bases lay between the germline ends. The CDR3 spans 14 residues. CDR3 amino acids: CASGLGLLKETQYF. The CDR3 bases are TGTGCCAGCGGCCTGGGGCTCCTTAAAGAGACCCAGTACTTC. The whole variable domain, filled in from reference TRBV5-5 and TRBJ2-5, reads DAGVTQSPTHLIKTRGQQVTLRCSPISGHKSVSWYQQVLGQGPQFIFQYYEKEERGRGNFPDRFSARQFPNYSSELNVNALLLGDSALYLCASGLGLLKETQYFGPGTRLLVL.

This clonotype showed up many times. This chain connects TRBV12-3 or TRBV12-4 to TRBJ1-6; TRBD1 might be the D (5 bases). The CDR3 has 13 residues. Between the trimmed V and J ends, which lost 5 bases and 8 bases, there was a span of 10 bases. CDR3 region: CASSGGWDSPLHF. The CDR3 DNA is TGTGCCAGCAGTGGGGGTTGGGATTCACCCCTCCACTTT.

This clonotype was recorded a few times. J is TRBJ1-1 and V is TRBV20-1, with D possibly matching TRBD1 (5 bases). The germline gives CDR1 DFQATT, CDR2 SNEGSKA (reference sequence). V dropped 6 bases and J dropped 1 base, with 15 bases sitting between them. The CDR3 is 14 amino acids. The CDR3 DNA sequence: TGCAGTGCCCCTGGGGGGGATGGGAACACTGAAGCTTTCTTT. It is translated as CSAPGGDGNTEAFF.